This TCR beta chain was obtained from a study of T cells in localized non-small cell lung cancer. Findings and caveats of the study: Sequencing, confined to only one tumor region, leaves heterogeneity possible. Turning up in adjacent lung were a median approximately 58 of the top 100 tumor clones. The highest T cell clonality was in uninvolved adjacent lung, above tumor.

V lost 0 bases and J 4 bases, leaving 12 bases between the germline ends. The CDR3 totals 15 residues. Germline loops: CDR1 MNHEY, CDR2 SVGAGI. Libraries were prepared by immunoSEQ multiplex PCR; TCRdb keeps only in-frame clonotypes and omits some of them. The table records tens of thousands of clones, about nine tenths of them present only once. A word on this clone: Its antigen is undetermined.

The rearrangement joins TRBV6-5 to TRBJ2-5; TRBD1 is a possible D gene (6 bases). The sequence derives from a man between 40 and 75 years old with stage I lung adenocarcinoma. The sample was peripheral blood, taken before any cancer treatment. The CDR3 reads CASSYSTGLGETQYF. The CDR3 DNA is TGTGCCAGCAGTTACTCCACAGGGTTGGGAGAGACCCAGTACTTC.